This T cell receptor beta chain was recorded in a study of shared clonotypes between healthy human individuals. Study-wide background: Each donor had three CD4 naive, three CD4 memory, two CD8 naive and one CD8 memory plate.

The CDR3 spans 14 residues. Germline-derived CDR1 and CDR2 are ENHRY and SYGVKD. J lost 2 bases, V lost 4 bases, and 3 bases had no gene match. The assay was immunoSEQ multiplex PCR, and TCRdb's table has in-frame clones only and misses some. The repertoire has around 1.5 million clones, 98% of them found once; the top ten carry approximately 0.44%. There were only Caucasian adults among the donors, and all lived in Nashville, Tennessee. The sample comprised naive CD4+ T cells sorted from blood. Subset in this sample: CD45RA+ positively selected. This sequence was found in a man younger than 45 in good health. The rearrangement links TRBV10-3 to TRBJ2-3, with 7 bases matching TRBD1. CDR3 DNA sequence: TGTGCCATCAGTGGGGGACAGCCCACAGATACGCAGTATTTT. This codes for CAISGGQPTDTQYF.